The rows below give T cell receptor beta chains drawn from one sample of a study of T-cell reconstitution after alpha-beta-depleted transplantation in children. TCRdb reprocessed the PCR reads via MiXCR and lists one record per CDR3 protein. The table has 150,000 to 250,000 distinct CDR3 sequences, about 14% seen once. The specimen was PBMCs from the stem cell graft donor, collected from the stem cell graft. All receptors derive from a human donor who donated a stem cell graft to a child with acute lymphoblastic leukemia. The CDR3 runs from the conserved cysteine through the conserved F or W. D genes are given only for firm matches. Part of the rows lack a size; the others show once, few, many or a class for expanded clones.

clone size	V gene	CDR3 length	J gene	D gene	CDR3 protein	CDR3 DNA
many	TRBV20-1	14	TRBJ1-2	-	CSARDFRRQEGYTF	TGCAGTGCTAGAGATTTTAGAAGGCAGGAGGGCTACACCTTC
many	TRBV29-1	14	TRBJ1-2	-	CSVEDLGIGYGYTF	TGCAGCGTTGAAGATCTGGGTATTGGGTATGGCTACACCTTC
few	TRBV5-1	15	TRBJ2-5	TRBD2	CASRVSAGEEETQYF	TGCGCCAGCCGGGTCTCAGCGGGAGAGGAAGAGACCCAGTACTTC
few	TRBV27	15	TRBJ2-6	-	CASNSQGAGANGLTF	TGTGCCAGCAATTCACAGGGTGCTGGGGCCAACGGCCTGACTTTC
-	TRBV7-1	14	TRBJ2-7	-	CASSSGLSCYEQYF	TGTGCCAGCAGCTCTGGGCTGAGCTGCTACGAGCAGTACTTC
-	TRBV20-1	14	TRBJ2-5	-	CSARGPSSVQTQYF	TGCAGTGCTAGAGGCCCTAGCAGTGTGCAGACCCAGTACTTC
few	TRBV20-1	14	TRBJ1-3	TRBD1	CSASWTGAGNTIYF	TGCAGTGCTAGCTGGACAGGGGCTGGAAACACCATATATTTT
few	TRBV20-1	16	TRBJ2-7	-	CSARAAGQYLDYEQYF	TGCAGTGCTAGAGCCGCTGGACAGTACCTTGACTACGAGCAGTACTTC
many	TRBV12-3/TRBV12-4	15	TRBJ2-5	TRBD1	CASSVQGGMQETQYF	TGTGCCAGCAGTGTACAGGGGGGAATGCAGGAGACCCAGTACTTC
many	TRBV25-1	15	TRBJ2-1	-	CASSELAGNYNEQFF	TGTGCCAGCAGTGAATTGGCGGGAAACTACAATGAGCAGTTCTTC
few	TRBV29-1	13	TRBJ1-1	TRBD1	CSVLTGFNTEAFF	TGCAGCGTTCTGACAGGGTTTAATACTGAAGCTTTCTTT
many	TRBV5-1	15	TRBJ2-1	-	CASSLPGRVYNEQFF	TGCGCCAGCAGCTTGCCTGGACGGGTATACAATGAGCAGTTCTTC
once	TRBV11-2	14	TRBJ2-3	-	CASSLSYAADTQYF	TGTGCCAGCAGCTTAAGTTACGCAGCCGATACGCAGTATTTT
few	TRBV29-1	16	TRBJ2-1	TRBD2	CSVEDEASGSANEQFF	TGCAGCGTTGAAGATGAGGCTAGCGGGAGCGCCAATGAGCAGTTCTTC
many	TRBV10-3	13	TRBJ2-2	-	CAIGDLMGGELFF	TGTGCCATCGGGGACTTGATGGGCGGGGAGCTGTTTTTT
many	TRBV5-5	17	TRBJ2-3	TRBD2	CASSLDEPAGLPDTQYF	TGTGCCAGCAGCTTGGATGAGCCAGCGGGATTACCAGATACGCAGTATTTT
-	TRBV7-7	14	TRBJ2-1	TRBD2	CASSPGGRNNEQFF	TGTGCTAGCAGCCCGGGAGGACGCAACAATGAGCAGTTCTTC
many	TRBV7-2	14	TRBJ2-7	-	CASSLQRYSYEQYF	TGTGCCAGCAGCTTACAGCGGTACTCCTACGAGCAGTACTTC
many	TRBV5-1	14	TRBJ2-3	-	CASSLNPTTDTQYF	TGCGCCAGCAGCTTGAACCCCACCACAGATACGCAGTATTTT
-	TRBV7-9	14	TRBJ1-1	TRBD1	CASSLQGVNTEAFF	TGTGCCAGCAGCTTACAGGGGGTGAACACTGAAGCTTTCTTT
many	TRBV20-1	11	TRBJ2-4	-	CSAKDLDIQYF	TGCAGTGCGAAAGATTTGGACATTCAGTACTTC
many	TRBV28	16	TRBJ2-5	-	CASSPQGERVQETQYF	TGTGCCAGCAGTCCCCAGGGCGAGCGGGTCCAAGAGACCCAGTACTTC
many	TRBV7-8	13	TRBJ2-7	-	CASSNPSDYEQYF	TGTGCCAGCAGCAACCCATCGGACTACGAGCAGTACTTC
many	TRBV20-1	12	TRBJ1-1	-	CSARPGGTEAFF	TGCAGTGCTCGTCCGGGGGGGACTGAAGCTTTCTTT
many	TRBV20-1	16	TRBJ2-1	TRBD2	CSAEGFKLAGNNEQFF	TGCAGTGCCGAGGGGTTTAAGCTAGCGGGAAACAATGAGCAGTTCTTC
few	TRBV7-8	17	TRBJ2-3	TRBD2	CASSPPLAGERTDTQYF	TGTGCCAGCAGCCCGCCTCTAGCGGGAGAGCGAACAGATACGCAGTATTTT
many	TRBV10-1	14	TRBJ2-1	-	CASSESLGSYEQFF	TGCGCCAGCAGTGAAAGTTTGGGGAGCTATGAGCAGTTCTTC
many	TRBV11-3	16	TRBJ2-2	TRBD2	CASSSGTSGADRELFF	TGTGCCAGCAGCTCGGGGACTAGCGGGGCCGACCGGGAGCTGTTTTTT
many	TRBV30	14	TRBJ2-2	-	CAWIPLPGHGELFF	TGTGCCTGGATCCCCCTCCCGGGACACGGGGAGCTGTTTTTT
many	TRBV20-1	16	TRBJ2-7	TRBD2	CSAANPGLAQNYEQYF	TGCAGTGCTGCCAATCCGGGACTAGCGCAAAACTACGAGCAGTACTTC
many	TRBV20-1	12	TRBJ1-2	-	CSAARGSRGYTF	TGCAGTGCGGCCCGGGGATCTCGCGGCTACACCTTC
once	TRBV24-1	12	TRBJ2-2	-	CATHSTTGELFF	TGTGCCACCCACAGCACAACCGGGGAGCTGTTTTTT
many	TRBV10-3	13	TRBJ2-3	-	CAIGAAGIDTQYF	TGTGCCATCGGGGCCGCAGGGATAGATACGCAGTATTTT
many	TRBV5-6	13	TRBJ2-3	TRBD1	CASSFTGADTQYF	TGTGCCAGCAGCTTTACAGGGGCAGATACGCAGTATTTT
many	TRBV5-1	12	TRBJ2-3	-	CASSLDADTQYF	TGCGCCAGCAGCTTGGACGCAGATACGCAGTATTTT
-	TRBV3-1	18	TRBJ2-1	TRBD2	CASCQDRLAGALYNEQFF	TGTGCCAGCTGCCAAGATAGATTAGCGGGAGCCCTCTACAATGAGCAGTTCTTC
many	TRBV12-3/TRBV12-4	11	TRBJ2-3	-	CASGNRATQYF	TGTGCCAGCGGGAACAGGGCTACGCAGTATTTT
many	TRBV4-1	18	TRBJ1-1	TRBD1	CASSQLLYTGGRSTEAFF	TGCGCCAGCAGCCAACTTCTTTATACAGGGGGCAGGAGCACTGAAGCTTTCTTT
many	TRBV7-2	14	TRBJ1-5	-	CASSFRVGDQPQHF	TGTGCCAGCAGCTTCAGGGTCGGGGATCAGCCCCAGCATTTT
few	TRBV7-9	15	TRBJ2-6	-	CASSPRGSGANGLTF	TGTGCCAGCAGCCCGCGGGGCTCTGGGGCCAACGGCCTGACTTTC
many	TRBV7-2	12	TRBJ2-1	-	CASSAQGHEQFF	TGTGCCAGCAGCGCCCAGGGGCATGAGCAGTTCTTC
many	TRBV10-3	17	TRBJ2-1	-	CAISESTGGEGRKEQFF	TGTGCCATCAGTGAGTCGACTGGAGGAGAAGGACGGAAGGAGCAGTTCTTC
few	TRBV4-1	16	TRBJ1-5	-	CASSQPLSHGNQPQHF	TGCGCCAGCAGCCAACCCCTATCCCACGGCAATCAGCCCCAGCATTTT
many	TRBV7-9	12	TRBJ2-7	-	CASSPLYSEQYF	TGTGCCAGCAGCCCCCTATATTCCGAGCAGTACTTC
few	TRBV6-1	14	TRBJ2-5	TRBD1	CASSEADREETQYF	TGTGCCAGCAGTGAAGCTGACAGGGAAGAGACCCAGTACTTC
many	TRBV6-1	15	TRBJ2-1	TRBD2	CASSALAGGPGEQFF	TGTGCCAGCAGCGCTTTAGCGGGAGGGCCGGGTGAGCAGTTCTTC
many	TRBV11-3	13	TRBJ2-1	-	CASSRGQYNEQFF	TGTGCCAGCAGCCGTGGACAGTACAATGAGCAGTTCTTC
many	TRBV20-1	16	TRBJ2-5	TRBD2	CSAGGLAGVNQETQYF	TGCAGTGCTGGGGGACTAGCGGGAGTAAACCAAGAGACCCAGTACTTC
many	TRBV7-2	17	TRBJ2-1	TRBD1	CASSSQGQGALSNEQFF	TGTGCCAGCAGCTCGCAGGGACAGGGGGCGCTGAGCAATGAGCAGTTCTTC
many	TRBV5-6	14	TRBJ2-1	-	CASSFFTIGDEQFF	TGTGCCAGCAGCTTTTTCACAATAGGCGATGAGCAGTTCTTC
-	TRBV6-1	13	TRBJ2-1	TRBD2	CASRTSGTNEQFF	TGTGCCAGCAGGACTAGCGGAACCAATGAGCAGTTCTTC
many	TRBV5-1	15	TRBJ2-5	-	CASSLADEHQETQYF	TGCGCCAGCAGCTTGGCGGACGAGCACCAAGAGACCCAGTACTTC
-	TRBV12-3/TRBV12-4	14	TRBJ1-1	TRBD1	CASSSGGRSTEAFF	TGTGCCAGCAGTTCAGGGGGCCGCAGCACTGAAGCTTTCTTT
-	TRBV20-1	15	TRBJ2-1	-	CSARVPENSYNEQFF	TGCAGTGCTAGAGTACCCGAGAACTCCTACAATGAGCAGTTCTTC
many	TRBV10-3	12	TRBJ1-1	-	CAIKGMNTEAFF	TGTGCCATCAAGGGAATGAACACTGAAGCTTTCTTT
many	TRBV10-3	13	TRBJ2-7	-	CAISESNIREQYF	TGTGCCATCAGTGAGTCGAATATCCGCGAGCAGTACTTC
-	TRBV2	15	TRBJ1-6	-	CASLRDAGTHSPLHF	TGTGCCAGTCTACGGGACGCTGGGACGCATTCACCCCTCCACTTT
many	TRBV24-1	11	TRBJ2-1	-	CATRRGSEQFF	TGTGCCACCCGCCGGGGGAGTGAGCAGTTCTTC
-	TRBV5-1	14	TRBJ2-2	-	CASSLSLWGGELFF	TGCGCCAGCAGCTTGTCTCTCTGGGGCGGGGAGCTGTTTTTT
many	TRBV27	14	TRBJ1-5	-	CASSLWGSNQPQHF	TGTGCCAGCAGTTTATGGGGAAGCAATCAGCCCCAGCATTTT